The subject of this entry is one TCR beta chain. It lacks a known antigen. No clone much larger than this one lies a single base away; base qualities are absent. The data stem from a study of blood T cell repertoires in COVID-19 (dated by TCRdb to 2019 to 2021). About the study as a whole: Samples covering the acute and convalescent phases of COVID-19 were provided by collaborators in the United States, Italy and Spain. Samples came from the ongoing ImmuneRACE study (first 160 participants) plus 1,254 subjects from 6 global collaborators. Nearly every sample came with metadata listing a de-identified subject ID, COVID-19 status, age in years and sex. The material from the prospective study consisted of cDNA or gDNA derived from T cells, B-cell-depleted T cells, or PBMCs. The dataset comprised deeply sampled blood TCRbeta repertoires from subjects exposed to, actively infected with, or recovered from COVID-19. HLA class I and class II types, where available, came from metadata supplied by the sample provider rather than from assay-based typing. The repertoires were made available in a free public database intended to serve as a resource for research on the immune response to SARS-CoV-2. The research as a whole found: How much clinical and demographic metadata was included differed by source and by participant, and the metadata was provided uncurated.

TCRbeta CDR3 regions were amplified from genomic DNA by means of the immunoSEQ Assay, a bias-controlled multiplex PCR. The study's own analysis went as follows. Within the assay, amplification of reference gene primers was used to estimate how many nucleated cells each sample contained. To quantify the absolute abundance of each unique TCRbeta CDR3 rearrangement, sequence reads were collapsed and filtered. For each sample, productive Simpson clonality was calculated as the square root of Simpson's diversity index across productive rearrangements. This immuneACCESS table, as held by TCRdb, lists in-frame sequences with V and J called but not all clones. Of the missing ones, under half trace to an unresolved V gene in checked studies; the others have no known cause. For V, J and clone size, that table is used; D and trimming come from the DNA. Here the sample has hundreds of thousands of clones; over 75% occur a single time. Almost 9.5% of the sample is taken by the ten largest.

Whole blood was collected in K2EDTA tubes by collaborating institutions according to the institutions' own protocols. Collaborator samples were shipped for TCRbeta analysis as frozen whole blood, isolated PBMCs, or DNA extracted from either sample type. This clonotype was sampled from a young man with active or convalescent COVID-19. The sequenced sample was peripheral blood.

The CDR3 in this case is CASSYRGGSPNTGELFF. The nucleotide sequence is given as TGTGCCAGCAGTTACAGAGGGGGCAGCCCGAACACCGGGGAGCTGTTTTTT. This chain is built from TRBV6-2 or TRBV6-3 and TRBJ2-2; 7 junctional bases match TRBD1. CDR1 and CDR2, per the germline V gene, are MNHEY and SVGEGT. The cysteine opens and the phenylalanine closes a CDR3 of 17 amino acids. Left in the record is the CDR3 DNA by itself, 51 bases read in frame from the first base. V has 2 bases trimmed and J has 0 bases trimmed; junction bases matching no gene number 6.